This T cell receptor (beta chain) stems from a study of cytomegalovirus exposure and HLA in healthy donors. Across the study: The Caucasian-associated ancestry cluster contained 81% of the approximately 400 genotyped donors.

PCR used 60 Vbeta primers and 13 Jbeta primers. Measured with immunoSEQ multiplex PCR; TCRdb has only the in-frame clones, and not every one. In the table there are about 130,000 clones, roughly 89% of which are singletons. Of note for this clone: Its antigen is still unknown.

CDR3 size: 17 residues. Germline V gene sequence: CDR1 MNHGY, CDR2 SVAAGI. The V and J ends lost 6 bases and 2 bases, in that order; junction bases with no gene match: 8. Study conclusions and caveats: TCR beta chains numbering 164 were designated cytomegalovirus-associated. Many donors shared some public TCRs, even though most TCR sequences were rare.

The TCR sequence derives from a woman in her twenties or thirties in good health and CMV-seronegative. Source material: PBMCs. The rearrangement joins TRBV6-9 to TRBJ2-3; 13 bases line up with TRBD2. CDR3: CASRIGTSGEFTDTQYF. The CDR3 nucleotides are TGTGCCAGCAGAATCGGGACTAGCGGGGAGTTCACAGATACGCAGTATTTT.